Listed here are 32 T cell receptor beta chains from one sample, sequenced in a study of blood T cells in healthy people across ages. Next came a second PCR, run for roughly 6 to 11 cycles, which used a sample-barcoded 5' primer along with a J-beta primer mix. TCRdb itself ran the 5' RACE reads through MiXCR, one entry per CDR3 protein. Of 700,000 to 900,000 distinct CDR3 sequences in the sample, around 24% were seen once. Separately, the same data were catalogued under a study of T cells of mothers and their children.

The sample was blood. Receptor source: a boy aged 10-17 years in good health.

V is TRBV12-3 or TRBV12-4 and J is TRBJ2-1; D unclear. V was shortened by 1 base and J by 11 bases, with 6 bases between the two germline ends. The length of the CDR3 is 11 residues. The CDR3 loop reads CASSLGLQQFF. The CDR3 bases are TGTGCCAGCAGTTTAGGTCTCCAGCAGTTCTTC.

This chain joins TRBV20-1 and TRBJ2-5; 9 bases fit TRBD1. There are 15 residues in the CDR3. Germline V lookup: CDR1 DFQATT, CDR2 SNEGSKA (reference sequence). V lost 6 bases, J lost 4 bases, and 12 bases stayed unmatched. CDR3 DNA sequence: TGCAGTGCCCCCAGCGGACAGGGGTGGGGAGAGACCCAGTACTTC. This sequence encodes CSAPSGQGWGETQYF.

This clonotype has a handful of counts. CDR3 coding DNA: TGCAGTGCTAGAGAGGCGACAGCCTTCTACGAGCAGTACTTC. It specifies CSAREATAFYEQYF. The genes are TRBV20-1 and TRBJ2-5, with a possible D match to TRBD1 (5 bases). The tail of the sequence fits TRBJ2-7 better, so the J call may be wrong. The CDR3 is 14 amino acids. CDR1 and CDR2 (germline): DFQATT, SNEGSKA (reference sequence).

In its sample, this clonotype was seen a few times. At one end the junction does not follow the germline gene, possibly because of a read error. The chain has TRBV19 and TRBJ1-1; 10 bases align to TRBD1. Germline assignment: CDR1 LNHDA and CDR2 SQIVND (reference sequence). The CDR3 runs 18 residues. The CDR3 region is CASSTPSGTGVPNTEAFF. CDR3 DNA: TGTGCCAGCAGTACCCCATCCGGGACAGGGGTTCCGAACACTGAAGCTTTCTTT.

This sequence joins TRBV12-3 or TRBV12-4 and TRBJ2-6; TRBD2 agrees at 10 bases. The CDR3 spans 17 residues. The V segment lost 7 bases and the J segment 0 bases; nucleotides outside the gene matches: 6. CDR3 nucleotide sequence: TGTGCCAGCAAGAGTCTAGCGGGAGACTCTGGGGCCAACGTCCTGACTTTC. Amino acid sequence: CASKSLAGDSGANVLTF.

The J gene is TRBJ2-5, the V gene TRBV2; no clear D. Trimming removed 4 bases from V and 2 bases from J, with 8 bases in between. Germline V gene data show CDR1 as SNHLY and CDR2 as FYNNEI. CDR3 length equals 13 residues. Written as DNA, the CDR3 is TGTGCCAGCAGTGTATTTATACAAGAGACCCAGTACTTC. Translating gives CASSVFIQETQYF.

This clonotype was seen more than once but under ten times. The chain carries TRBV3-1 and TRBJ2-7, with unresolved D. The CDR3 runs to 14 residues. Trimming removed 2 bases from V and 9 bases from J, with 17 bases in between. Germline V gene lookup returns CDR1 LGHDT and CDR2 YNNKEL (reference sequence). Here the CDR3 DNA reads TGTGCCAGCAGCCAAAACAGTCCCTTAGGTGGGCAGTACTTC. Its translation: CASSQNSPLGGQYF.

The genes are TRBV4-1 and TRBJ2-3; no reliable D call. The CDR3 runs 15 residues. Germline assignment: CDR1 MGHRA and CDR2 YSYEKL. V was shortened by 0 bases and J by 2 bases, with 9 bases between the two germline ends. This CDR3 is CASSQEYRPTDTQYF. CDR3 sequence (DNA): TGCGCCAGCAGCCAAGAGTATCGGCCCACAGATACGCAGTATTTT.

J is TRBJ2-3 and V is TRBV7-3; maybe TRBD2 (6 bases). Germline CDR1 is SGHTA and CDR2 is FQGTGA. The CDR3 runs to 15 residues. Between the trimmed V and J ends, which lost 10 bases and 0 bases, there was a span of 17 bases. The CDR3 DNA reads TGTGCCACCGGAGGGCGGGGAAAAAGCACAGATACGCAGTATTTT. It specifies CATGGRGKSTDTQYF.

This clonotype was detected a few times. The V and J genes are TRBV29-1 and TRBJ2-7; TRBD1 is a possible D gene (5 bases). The CDR3 spans 13 residues. Trimming removed 5 bases from V and 0 bases from J, with 11 bases in between. The germline V gene has CDR1 SQVTM and CDR2 ANQGSEA. The CDR3 is CSVFGQNSYEQYF. CDR3 in DNA: TGCAGCGTTTTCGGACAAAACTCCTACGAGCAGTACTTC.

This clonotype was detected a few times. The genes are TRBV20-1 and TRBJ2-5; 7 bases align to TRBD2. The junction had 4 bases not matched to a gene; V was cut back by 0 bases and J by 0 bases. The germline V gene encodes CDR1 DFQATT and CDR2 SNEGSKA (reference sequence). The CDR3 is made up of 15 amino acids. CDR3 nucleotide sequence: TGCAGTGCTAGAGACGGCGGGGGTGACCAAGAGACCCAGTACTTC. Its translation is CSARDGGGDQETQYF.

This clonotype was counted a few times. The genes are TRBV12-3 or TRBV12-4 and TRBJ2-7, with D perhaps matching TRBD2 (6 bases). The V end was cut by 6 bases, the J end by 3 bases, with 12 bases between. The CDR3 extends over 13 amino acids. CDR3 loop: CASRITGDYEQYF. The CDR3 bases are TGTGCCAGCAGGATAACGGGGGACTACGAGCAGTACTTC.

This clonotype was seen a handful of times. The V call is TRBV7-3, the J call TRBJ2-5; D tentatively fits TRBD1 or TRBD2 (6 bases each). The CDR3 has 13 residues. Trimming took 5 bases from V and 11 from J, leaving 18 bases between them. Per the germline V gene, CDR1 is SGHTA and CDR2 is FQGTGA. CDR3: CASSRDFKGEQYF. The CDR3, as DNA: TGTGCCAGCAGCCGGGACTTTAAGGGGGAGCAGTACTTC.

The chain joins TRBV13 to TRBJ2-7; 8 nucleotides match TRBD2. The CDR3 loop spans 15 amino acids. Germline-derived CDR1 and CDR2 are PRHDT and FYEKMQ (reference sequence). V lost 3 bases, J lost 2 bases, and 6 bases stayed unmatched. CDR3 DNA: TGTGCCAGCAGCTTGCGGTCGGGGGGGCCCTACGAGCAGTACTTC. Translated: CASSLRSGGPYEQYF. The full variable domain, with the rest looked up from reference TRBV13 and TRBJ2-7, is AAGVIQSPRHLIKEKRETATLKCYPIPRHDTVYWYQQGPGQDPQFLISFYEKMQSDKGSIPDRFSAQQFSDYHSELNMSSLELGDSALYFCASSLRSGGPYEQYFGPGTRLTVT.

This chain connects TRBV12-3 or TRBV12-4 to TRBJ1-1; D not certain. The CDR3 loop spans 14 amino acids. The V gene lost 6 bases and the J gene lost 6 bases, with 17 bases spanning the gap. The CDR3 region has the DNA TGTGCCAGCAGCCGAATCGGTCGTAGCGCTGAAGCTTTCTTT. It specifies CASSRIGRSAEAFF.

V is TRBV3-1 and J is TRBJ2-5, with 9 bases lining up with TRBD2. V trimming: 0 bases; J trimming: 5 bases; junction bases outside the gene matches: 10. The CDR3 is 17 amino acids. The germline V gene has CDR1 LGHDT and CDR2 YNNKEL (reference sequence). This chain's CDR3 is CASSQDPRGGAQETQYF. The CDR3 DNA is TGTGCCAGCAGCCAAGATCCTCGCGGGGGGGCCCAGGAGACCCAGTACTTC.

Only a few counts were recorded for this clonotype. The V call is TRBV20-1, the J call TRBJ1-1; 8 bases match TRBD1. The V and J ends lost 6 bases and 0 bases, in that order; junction bases with no gene match: 3. There are 13 residues in the CDR3. Germline CDR1 DFQATT, CDR2 SNEGSKA (reference sequence). The CDR3 is CSADRGMNTEAFF. CDR3 in DNA: TGCAGTGCCGACAGGGGAATGAACACTGAAGCTTTCTTT.

As concerns this clonotype: Given the absence of the conserved phenylalanine or tryptophan at the CDR3 end, a read error is likely. The chain joins TRBV15 to TRBJ1-1; D is unresolved. Trimming took 6 bases from V and 1 from J, leaving 12 bases between them. Germline CDR1 and CDR2: LNHNV and YYDKDF (reference sequence). This CDR3 is 14 amino acids long. This CDR3 is CATRAAVGNTEAFS. The CDR3 DNA reads as TGTGCCACCAGGGCGGCAGTTGGGAACACTGAAGCTTTCTCT.

This clonotype was counted between two and nine times. The J gene is TRBJ1-1, the V gene TRBV5-1; TRBD1 is a possible D gene (5 bases). V was clipped by 4 bases and J by 6 bases, with 16 bases between them. The germline V gene encodes CDR1 SGHRS and CDR2 YFSETQ. The CDR3 loop spans 14 amino acids. The CDR3 spells CASSTGGSGAEAFF. DNA of the CDR3: TGCGCCAGCAGCACTGGGGGTTCAGGAGCTGAAGCTTTCTTT.

In its sample, this clonotype was seen a few times. Germline is not matched at one junction end, which may reflect a read error. The V and J genes are TRBV3-1 and TRBJ1-5; D remains ambiguous. Per the germline V gene, CDR1 is LGHDT and CDR2 is YNNKEL (reference sequence). The length of the CDR3 is 14 residues. This chain's CDR3 is CASGHGVSNQPQHF. The CDR3 DNA reads as TGTGCCAGCGGCCACGGGGTTAGCAATCAGCCCCAGCATTTT.

This clonotype was recorded a few times. The rearrangement uses TRBV7-9 and TRBJ1-1; 8 positions agree with TRBD1. With 5 bases clipped from V and 1 base from J, the junction kept 6 bases outside the gene matches. There are 15 residues in the CDR3. Germline CDR1 is SEHNR and CDR2 is FQNEAQ (reference sequence). The CDR3 spells CASSRPGQANTEAFF. CDR3 nucleotide sequence: TGTGCCAGCAGCCGACCGGGACAGGCGAACACTGAAGCTTTCTTT.

This clonotype was picked up a small number of times. The chain links TRBV12-3 or TRBV12-4 to TRBJ1-4; 8 bases are shared with TRBD1. This CDR3 is built from 15 residues. The V gene end was trimmed by 6 bases and the J gene end by 6 bases; junction bases not matched to a gene: 9. The DNA for the CDR3 is TGTGCCAGCAGCCACACTGACAGGGGTGATGAAAAACTGTTTTTT. This gives the protein CASSHTDRGDEKLFF.

In its sample, this clonotype was seen a few times. The rearrangement links TRBV20-1 to TRBJ2-5; the D is unclear. V dropped 4 bases and J dropped 5 bases, with 5 bases sitting between them. The germline V gene has CDR1 DFQATT and CDR2 SNEGSKA (reference sequence). The CDR3 loop spans 10 amino acids. The CDR3 loop reads CSAILETQYF. For the CDR3, the DNA is TGCAGTGCTATTTTGGAGACCCAGTACTTC.

This clonotype appeared a few times. The rearrangement uses TRBV24-1 and TRBJ1-5, with TRBD1 as a possible D gene (5 bases). Trimming stripped 9 bases from V and 3 bases from J, with 11 bases between. Germline loops: CDR1 KGHDR, CDR2 SFDVKD. CDR3 length: 13 residues. The CDR3 is CATSSGHNQPQHF. DNA of the CDR3: TGTGCCACCTCTTCAGGGCACAATCAGCCCCAGCATTTT.

The J gene is TRBJ1-2, the V gene TRBV29-1; unclear D gene. This CDR3 has 13 amino acids. Deletions cut 0 bases from V and 0 bases from J, with 5 bases between. Germline CDR1 and CDR2: SQVTM and ANQGSEA. The CDR3 DNA reads TGCAGCGTTGAAGATCAGCCTAACTATGGCTACACCTTC. Residues: CSVEDQPNYGYTF.

This chain links TRBV6-5 with TRBJ2-5; a possible D gene is TRBD2 (7 bases). V gave up 0 bases and J gave up 2 bases, with 16 bases separating them. Germline CDR1 reads MNHEY; CDR2 reads SVGAGI. The CDR3 sequence is 17 residues long. CDR3 loop: CASSYSGGAYRQETQYF. The DNA for the CDR3 is TGTGCCAGCAGTTACTCGGGGGGGGCATACCGTCAAGAGACCCAGTACTTC.

V usage is TRBV6-1 and J usage is TRBJ2-6; D is unclear. From germline, CDR1 is MNHNS and CDR2 SASEGT. This CDR3 spans 13 amino acids. Trimming cost V 7 bases and J 2 bases, with 6 bases left between them. Here the CDR3 reads CASIWTGANVLTF. The CDR3 nucleotides are TGTGCCAGCATTTGGACTGGGGCCAACGTCCTGACTTTC.

The table lists this clonotype with a few counts. V is TRBV6-5 and J is TRBJ2-4; TRBD1 is a possible D gene (5 bases). V shed 0 bases and J shed 6 bases, with 12 bases lying between them. This CDR3 comprises 15 residues. Germline V lookup: CDR1 MNHEY, CDR2 SVGAGI. CDR3 residues: CASSYSNRQGNIQYF. The CDR3 DNA follows: TGTGCCAGCAGTTACTCGAATCGGCAGGGAAACATTCAGTACTTC.

The CDR3 sequence is CASSLREEKLFF. The DNA for the CDR3 is TGTGCCAGCAGTTTGAGGGAGGAAAAACTGTTTTTT. This chain links TRBV28 with TRBJ1-4; D remains unclear. V was shortened by 3 bases and J by 8 bases, with 7 bases between the two germline ends. Germline V lookup: CDR1 MDHEN, CDR2 SYDVKM. This CDR3 region has 12 residues.

The chain recombines TRBV20-1 with TRBJ2-3; maybe TRBD1 (6 bases). This CDR3 has 14 residues. Trimming cost V 0 bases and J 1 base, with 8 bases left between them. Per germline, CDR1 DFQATT and CDR2 SNEGSKA (reference sequence). The CDR3 reads CSAREGGRTDTQYF. For the CDR3, the DNA is TGCAGTGCTAGAGAAGGGGGTCGCACAGATACGCAGTATTTT.

This clonotype was seen a handful of times. Its ends do not fully match the called genes, so a read error is possible. This rearrangement joins TRBV4-1 to TRBJ1-1; no definite D call. CDR1 MGHRA and CDR2 YSYEKL come from the germline V gene. This CDR3 spans 13 amino acids. The CDR3, as DNA: TGCGCCAGCAGCCAAGCGGGAGACACTGAGGCTTTCTTT. Protein product: CASSQAGDTEAFF.

The CDR3 loop is CASSERPQSGEKLFF. Here the CDR3 DNA reads TGTGCCAGCAGTGAAAGGCCCCAAAGCGGGGAAAAACTGTTTTTT. The gene calls are TRBV2 and TRBJ1-4; D remains unclear. V shed 2 bases and J shed 8 bases, with 15 bases lying between them. This CDR3 spans 15 amino acids. The germline CDR1 and CDR2 sequences are SNHLY and FYNNEI.